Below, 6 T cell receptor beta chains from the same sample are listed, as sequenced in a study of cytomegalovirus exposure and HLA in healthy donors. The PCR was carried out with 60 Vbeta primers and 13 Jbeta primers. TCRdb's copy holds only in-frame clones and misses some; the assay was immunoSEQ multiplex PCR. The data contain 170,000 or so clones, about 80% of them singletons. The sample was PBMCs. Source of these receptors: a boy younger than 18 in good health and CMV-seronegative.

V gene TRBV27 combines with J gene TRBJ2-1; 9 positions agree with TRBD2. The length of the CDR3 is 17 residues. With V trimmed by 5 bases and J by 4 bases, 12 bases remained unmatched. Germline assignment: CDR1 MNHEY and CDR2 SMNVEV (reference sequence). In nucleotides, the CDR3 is TGTGCCAGCAGTACCTTAGCGGGGGCCTCTCTGTACAATGAGCAGTTCTTC. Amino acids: CASSTLAGASLYNEQFF.

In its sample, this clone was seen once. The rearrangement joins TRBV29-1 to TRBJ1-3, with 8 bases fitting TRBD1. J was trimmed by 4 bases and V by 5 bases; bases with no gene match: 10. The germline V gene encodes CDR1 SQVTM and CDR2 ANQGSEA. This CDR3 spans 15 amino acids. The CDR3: CSVTQGAVSGNTIYF. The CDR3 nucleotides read TGCAGCGTTACCCAGGGGGCCGTATCCGGAAACACCATATATTTT. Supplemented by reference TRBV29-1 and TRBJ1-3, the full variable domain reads SAVISQKPSRDICQRGTSLTIQCQVDSQVTMMFWYRQQPGQSLTLIATANQGSEATYESGFVIDKFPISRPNLTFSTLTVSNMSPEDSSIYLCSVTQGAVSGNTIYFGEGSWLTVV.

The chain's CDR3 is CASRRGSGANVLTF. CDR3 nucleotides: TGTGCCAGTCGGAGGGGCTCTGGGGCCAACGTCCTGACTTTC. V usage is TRBV5-4 and J usage is TRBJ2-6, with D possibly matching TRBD2 (6 bases). V lost 8 bases to trimming and J lost 0 bases, with 9 bases between them. This CDR3 contains 14 residues. CDR1 and CDR2 (germline): SGHNT, YYREEE (reference sequence).

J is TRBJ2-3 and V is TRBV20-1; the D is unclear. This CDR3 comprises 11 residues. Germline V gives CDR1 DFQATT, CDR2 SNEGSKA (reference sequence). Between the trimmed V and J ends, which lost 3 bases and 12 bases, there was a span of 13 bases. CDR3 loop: CSASLAYNQYF. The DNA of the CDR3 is TGCAGTGCTAGCCTGGCTTATAATCAGTATTTT.

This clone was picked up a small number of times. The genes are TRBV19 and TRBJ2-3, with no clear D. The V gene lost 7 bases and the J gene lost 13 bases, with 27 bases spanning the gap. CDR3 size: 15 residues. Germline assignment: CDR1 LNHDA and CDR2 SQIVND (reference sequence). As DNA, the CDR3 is TGTGCCAGTACCCCCCTGGGCCTCGACACCTCCCCAGAGTATTTT. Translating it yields CASTPLGLDTSPEYF.

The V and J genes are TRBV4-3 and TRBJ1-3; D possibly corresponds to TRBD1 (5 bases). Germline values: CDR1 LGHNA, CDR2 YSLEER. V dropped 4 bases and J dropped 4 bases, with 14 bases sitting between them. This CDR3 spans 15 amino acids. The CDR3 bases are TGCGCCAGCAGCCCCCTCGCGGGGGAAGGAAACACCATATATTTT. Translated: CASSPLAGEGNTIYF.